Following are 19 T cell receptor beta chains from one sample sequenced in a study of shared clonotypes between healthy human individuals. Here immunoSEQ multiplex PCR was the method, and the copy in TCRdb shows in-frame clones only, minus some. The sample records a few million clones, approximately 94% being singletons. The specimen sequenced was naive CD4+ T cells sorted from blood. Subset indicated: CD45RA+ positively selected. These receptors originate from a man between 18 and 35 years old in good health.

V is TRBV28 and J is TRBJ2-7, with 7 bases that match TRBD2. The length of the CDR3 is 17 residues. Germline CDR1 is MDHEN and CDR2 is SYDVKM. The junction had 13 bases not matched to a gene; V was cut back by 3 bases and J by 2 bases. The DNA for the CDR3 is TGTGCCAGCAGTTTTAAGGGTATCCTAGCGGTTACCTACGAGCAGTACTTC. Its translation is CASSFKGILAVTYEQYF.

The DNA of the CDR3 is TGTGCCAGCAGAACTGGCCGGGGCCCCGGAGATACGCAGTATTTT. Its protein is CASRTGRGPGDTQYF. The chain employs TRBV6-5 and TRBJ2-3; D is tentatively TRBD1 or TRBD2 (5 bases each). Germline V gene sequence: CDR1 MNHEY, CDR2 SVGAGI. V was clipped by 6 bases and J by 5 bases, with 18 bases between them. The CDR3 loop spans 15 amino acids.

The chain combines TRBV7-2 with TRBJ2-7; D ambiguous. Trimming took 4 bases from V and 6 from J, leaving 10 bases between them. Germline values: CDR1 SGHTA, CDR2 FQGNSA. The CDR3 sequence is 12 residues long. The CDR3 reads CASSSIRAEQYF. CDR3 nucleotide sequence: TGTGCCAGCAGCTCCATTAGGGCCGAGCAGTACTTC.

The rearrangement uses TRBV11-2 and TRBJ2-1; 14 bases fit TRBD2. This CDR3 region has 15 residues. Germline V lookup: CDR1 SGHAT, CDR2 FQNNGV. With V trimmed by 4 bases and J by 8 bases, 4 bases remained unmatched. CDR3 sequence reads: CASSSRLAGGDEQFF. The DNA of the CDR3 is TGTGCCAGCAGCTCTAGACTAGCGGGAGGGGATGAGCAGTTCTTC.

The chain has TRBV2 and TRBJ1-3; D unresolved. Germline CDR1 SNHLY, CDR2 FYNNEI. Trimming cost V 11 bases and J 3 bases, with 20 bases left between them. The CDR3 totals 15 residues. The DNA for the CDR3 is TGTGCCGGCTCCCGGGATTTTGCCATTGGAAACACCATATATTTT. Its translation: CAGSRDFAIGNTIYF.

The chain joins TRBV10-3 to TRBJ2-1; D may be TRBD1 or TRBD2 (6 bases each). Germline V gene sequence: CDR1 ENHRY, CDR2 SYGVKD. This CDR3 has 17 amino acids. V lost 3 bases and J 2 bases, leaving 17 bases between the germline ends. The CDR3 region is CAISETMGGWAYNEQFF. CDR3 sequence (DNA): TGTGCCATCAGTGAAACGATGGGGGGCTGGGCCTACAATGAGCAGTTCTTC.

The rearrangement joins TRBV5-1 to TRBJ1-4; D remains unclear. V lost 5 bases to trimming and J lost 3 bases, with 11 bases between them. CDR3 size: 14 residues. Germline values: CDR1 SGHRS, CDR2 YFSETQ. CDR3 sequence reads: CASSTDPSNEKLFF. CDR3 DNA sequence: TGCGCCAGCAGTACCGACCCATCTAATGAAAAACTGTTTTTT.

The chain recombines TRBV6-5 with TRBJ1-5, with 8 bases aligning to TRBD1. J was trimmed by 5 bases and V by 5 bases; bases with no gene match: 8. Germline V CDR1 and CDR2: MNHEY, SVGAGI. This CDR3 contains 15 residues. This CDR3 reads CASSRGTGVDQPQHF. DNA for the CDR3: TGTGCCAGCAGTCGGGGGACAGGTGTAGATCAGCCCCAGCATTTT.

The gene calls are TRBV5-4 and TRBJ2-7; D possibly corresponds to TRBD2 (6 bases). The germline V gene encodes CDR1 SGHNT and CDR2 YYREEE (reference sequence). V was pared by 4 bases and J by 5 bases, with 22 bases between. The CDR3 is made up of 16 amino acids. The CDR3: CASSPKLGGQVDEQYF. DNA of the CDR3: TGTGCCAGCAGCCCTAAGTTGGGGGGTCAGGTGGACGAGCAGTACTTC.

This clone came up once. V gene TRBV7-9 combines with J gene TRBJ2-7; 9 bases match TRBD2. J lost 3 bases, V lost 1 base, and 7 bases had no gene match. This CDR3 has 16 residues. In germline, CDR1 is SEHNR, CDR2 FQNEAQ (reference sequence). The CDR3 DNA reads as TGTGCCAGCAGCTTAGTACTAGCGGGCTCTCGCTACGAGCAGTACTTC. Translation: CASSLVLAGSRYEQYF.

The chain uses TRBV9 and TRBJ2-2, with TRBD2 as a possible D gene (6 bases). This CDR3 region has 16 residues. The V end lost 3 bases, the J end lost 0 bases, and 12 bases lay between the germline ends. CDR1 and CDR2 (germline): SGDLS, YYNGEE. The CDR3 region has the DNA TGTGCCAGCAGCGCCGCGGGGCGCACGAACACCGGGGAGCTGTTTTTT. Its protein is CASSAAGRTNTGELFF.

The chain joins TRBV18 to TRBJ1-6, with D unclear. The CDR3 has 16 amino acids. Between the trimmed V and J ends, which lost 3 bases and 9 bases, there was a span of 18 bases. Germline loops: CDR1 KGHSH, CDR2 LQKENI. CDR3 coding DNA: TGTGCCAGCTCACCTACCGCATCGGACCACCCTTCACCCCTCCACTTT. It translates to CASSPTASDHPSPLHF. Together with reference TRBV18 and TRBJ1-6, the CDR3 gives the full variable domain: NAGVMQNPRHLVRRRGQEARLRCSPMKGHSHVYWYRQLPEEGLKFMVYLQKENIIDESGMPKERFSAEFPKEGPSILRIQQVVRGDSAAYFCASSPTASDHPSPLHFGNGTRLTVT.

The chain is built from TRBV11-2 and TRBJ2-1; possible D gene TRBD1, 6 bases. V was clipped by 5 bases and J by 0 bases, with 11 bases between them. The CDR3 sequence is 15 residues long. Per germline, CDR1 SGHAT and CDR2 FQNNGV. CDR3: CASSPGQSSYNEQFF. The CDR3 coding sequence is TGTGCCAGCAGCCCAGGACAGAGCTCCTACAATGAGCAGTTCTTC.

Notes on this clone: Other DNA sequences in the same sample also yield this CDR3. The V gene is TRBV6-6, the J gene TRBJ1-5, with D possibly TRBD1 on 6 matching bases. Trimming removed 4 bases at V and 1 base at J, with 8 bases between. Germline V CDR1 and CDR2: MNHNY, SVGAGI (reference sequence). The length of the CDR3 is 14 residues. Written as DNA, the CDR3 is TGTGCCAGCAGTTCCGGACAGAGCAATCAGCCCCAGCATTTT. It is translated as CASSSGQSNQPQHF.

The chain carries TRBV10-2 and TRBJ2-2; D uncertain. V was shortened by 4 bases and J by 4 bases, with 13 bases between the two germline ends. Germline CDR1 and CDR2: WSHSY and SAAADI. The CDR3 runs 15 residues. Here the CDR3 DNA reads TGCGCCAGCAGTGTGAGGTGGCCAAGCACCGGGGAGCTGTTTTTT. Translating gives CASSVRWPSTGELFF.

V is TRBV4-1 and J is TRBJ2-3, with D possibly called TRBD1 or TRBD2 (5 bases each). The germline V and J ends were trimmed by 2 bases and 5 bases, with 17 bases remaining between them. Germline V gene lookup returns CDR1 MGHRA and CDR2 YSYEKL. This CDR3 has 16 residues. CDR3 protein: CASSQRLGERVDTQYF. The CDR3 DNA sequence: TGCGCCAGCAGCCAAAGATTGGGGGAGAGGGTAGATACGCAGTATTTT.

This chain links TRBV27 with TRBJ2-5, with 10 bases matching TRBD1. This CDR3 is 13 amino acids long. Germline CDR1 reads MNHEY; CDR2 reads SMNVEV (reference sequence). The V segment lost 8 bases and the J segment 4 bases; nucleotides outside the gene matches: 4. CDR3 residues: CASRRDRGETQYF. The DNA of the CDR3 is TGTGCCAGCCGCCGGGACAGGGGAGAGACCCAGTACTTC.

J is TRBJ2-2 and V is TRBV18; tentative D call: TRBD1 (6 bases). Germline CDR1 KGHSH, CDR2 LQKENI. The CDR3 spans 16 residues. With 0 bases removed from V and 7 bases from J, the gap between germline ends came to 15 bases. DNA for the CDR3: TGTGCCAGCTCACCACCAAGCAAACAGGGAATCGGGGAGCTGTTTTTT. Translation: CASSPPSKQGIGELFF.

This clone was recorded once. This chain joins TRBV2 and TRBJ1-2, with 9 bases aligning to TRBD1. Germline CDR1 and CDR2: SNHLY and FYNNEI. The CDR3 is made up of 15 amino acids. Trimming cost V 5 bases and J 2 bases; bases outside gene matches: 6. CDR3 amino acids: CASSSPGQGNYGYTF. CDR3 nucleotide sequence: TGTGCCAGCAGTTCTCCGGGACAGGGAAACTATGGCTACACCTTC.